Sequencing of this T cell receptor (beta chain) was carried out in a study of regulatory T cells in long-lasting Graves disease (dated by TCRdb to about 2021). Study-wide context: Persistent Graves' disease was defined as antithyroid drug treatment for over 5 years with persistently positive TSH receptor autoantibodies. The study was conducted in China and was registered as a clinical trial. On average, persistent Graves' disease patients in the clinical cohort had been on antithyroid drugs for about 10.3 years. A total of approximately 35 samples underwent TCR sequencing: 13 from persistent and roughly 20 from newly diagnosed Graves' disease patients. This study used TCR sequencing and RNA sequencing of peripheral blood to compare persistent Graves' disease patients against newly diagnosed Graves' disease patients.

V is shortened by 6 bases, J by 3 bases, and the region joining them spans 8 bases. Inclusive of the bounding cysteine and phenylalanine, the CDR3 is 12 residues long. The only DNA kept is the CDR3, 36 bases in frame from the first base. The germline V gene sets CDR1 to SNHLY and CDR2 to FYNNEI. The time point label, read with the paper, signifies: persistent/refractory GD, antithyroid drugs over 5 years with positive TRAb. For both TCR sequencing and RNA sequencing, RNA was extracted from PBMCs in TRIzol. The diagnosis of Graves' disease followed American Thyroid Association guidelines. Patients were recruited from an endocrinology department in Xi'an, China. Each patient gave 7.5 to 10 milliliters of peripheral blood, collected in an EDTA anticoagulant tube. Ficoll Paque Plus density gradient separation was used to isolate PBMCs, and no additional T cell sorting was done. An Agilent 2100 Bioanalyzer and agarose gel were used to check RNA quality, while a NanoDrop 2000 measured RNA concentration.

This clonotype occurred many times. What this receptor recognizes is not known. The sample holds no much larger clone one base away, and base qualities are not on file. The library was produced with multiplex PCR. TCRdb shows the sequencer as Illumina HiSeq 4000. iRepertoire HTBI primers and Arm-PCR amplification of CDR3 regions were used to construct TCR beta libraries. Before sequencing, the PCR products underwent gel purification. Per the source publication's procedure: Gene usage analysis of CDR3 amino acid clonotypes relied on the roughly 60 TRBV and over 13 TRBJ segments identified across samples. COPE and FqMerger were used to merge the filtered high-quality paired reads into contigs. BLAST was used to align contigs to the IMGT TRBV, TRBD and TRBJ reference genes, and CDR3 was defined following IMGT. Highly expanded clones were defined as clonotypes with a frequency above 0.1%. Repertoire diversity was measured by Shannon entropy, and V-J evenness by the Gini coefficient. Public clonotypes were defined as clonotypes shared by more than one individual. TCRdb cleaned the public reads at Q25 with fastp, built clones with MiXCR and kept in-frame beta chains. Duplicate CDR3 protein sequences are folded into a single record with the most common DNA and genes. It is TCRdb's table, rather than the study itself, that gives the V and J calls and clone size. The sample data list 600,000 to 800,000 distinct CDR3 sequences, and approximately 29% of these were observed just once. The leading ten clones occupy 40% to 50% of the sample.

Study-wide conclusions, independent of this receptor: The authors acknowledged the small sample size as a limitation that may reduce accuracy. Persistent patients shared more public clonotypes among themselves (around 3,000) than newly diagnosed patients did (about 970). The study examined only peripheral blood because the primary lesion, thyroid tissue, could not be accessed. TRBV28, TRBJ1-2 and TRBJ2-5 were preferentially used in persistent disease, while TRBV20-1 and TRBJ2-1 were favored in newly diagnosed disease. Compared with newly diagnosed patients, patients with persistent Graves' disease had lower TCR Shannon entropy and fewer highly expanded clones, which suggests clonal expansion. Sequencing and analysis were limited to the TCR beta chain.

The TCR sequence derives from a female donor with Graves disease. The sample here was peripheral blood mononuclear cells (PBMCs), taken when the disease was refractory, from a patient treated with antithyroid drugs. Recombination connected TRBV2 to TRBJ1-2, with an unclear D gene assignment. The bases are TGTGCCAGCAGCGAGCGGTACTATGGCTACACCTTC. The translation is CASSERYYGYTF. With the rest looked up from the reference TRBV2 and TRBJ1-2 genes rather than sequenced, the full variable domain is EPEVTQTPSHQVTQMGQEVILRCVPISNHLYFYWYRQILGQKVEFLVSFYNNEISEKSEIFDDQFSVERPDGSNFTLKIRSTKLEDSAMYFCASSERYYGYTFGSGTRLTVV.